One and the same sample provided the 21 T cell receptor beta chains below, sequenced in a study of blood T cells in healthy people across ages. Combining a sample-barcoded 5' primer with a J-beta primer mix, a second PCR ran for about 6 to 12 cycles. TCRdb ran MiXCR on the 5' RACE reads and lists one entry per CDR3 protein. The sample has more than 1,000,000 distinct CDR3 sequences; roughly a quarter are singletons. This same sample was also taken into another study, of T cells of mothers and their children.

Sample: blood. The receptor set was obtained from a girl aged 2-10 years in good health.

This clonotype has only a few counts. The CDR3 nucleotides are TGTGCCAGCAGTTCAACCCGAGGGTGGGAGAGCTCCTACGAGCAGTACTTC. Its translation is CASSSTRGWESSYEQYF. The chain recombines TRBV28 with TRBJ2-1; tentative D call: TRBD2 (5 bases). Gene TRBJ2-7 matches the end of the DNA better, so the J call may be wrong. Germline V gene data show CDR1 as MDHEN and CDR2 as SYDVKM. The CDR3 loop spans 17 amino acids.

Only a few counts were recorded for this clonotype. This chain joins TRBV29-1 and TRBJ2-3, with D possibly matching TRBD2 (6 bases). Germline V CDR1 and CDR2: SQVTM, ANQGSEA. The ends were cut back, 7 bases at V and 2 bases at J, with 10 bases in the middle. The CDR3 contains 12 residues. The CDR3 spells CSARDFTDTQYF. DNA for the CDR3: TGCAGCGCCCGGGACTTCACAGATACGCAGTATTTT.

This clonotype was detected only a few times. This chain joins TRBV7-2 and TRBJ1-4, with TRBD1 matching 9 bases. The junction had 3 bases not matched to a gene; V was cut back by 1 base and J by 3 bases. Germline V gene data show CDR1 as SGHTA and CDR2 as FQGNSA. The CDR3 consists of 16 residues. CDR3: CASSLGRTGANEKLFF. CDR3 nucleotide sequence: TGTGCCAGCAGCTTAGGAAGGACAGGGGCTAATGAAAAACTGTTTTTT. The whole variable domain, filled in from reference TRBV7-2 and TRBJ1-4, reads GAGVSQSPSNKVTEKGKDVELRCDPISGHTALYWYRQSLGQGLEFLIYFQGNSAPDKSGLPSDRFSAERTGGSVSTLTIQRTQQEDSAVYLCASSLGRTGANEKLFFGSGTQLSVL.

The chain has TRBV9 and TRBJ2-4; D unresolved. This CDR3 is 14 amino acids long. Deletions cut 0 bases from V and 5 bases from J, with 9 bases between. The germline CDR1 and CDR2 sequences are SGDLS and YYNGEE. In DNA, the CDR3 is TGTGCCAGCAGCGTAGGGGATTTCGAAAACATTCAGTACTTC. Its translation is CASSVGDFENIQYF.

The gene calls are TRBV21-1 and TRBJ2-4; the table assigns TRBD2, which was not confirmed against the DNA. TRBV21-1 is recorded as a pseudogene. The CDR3 length is 18 residues. The CDR3 sequence is CASSKMEDGVLAKNIQYF. CDR3 sequence (DNA): TGTGCCAGCAGCAAAATGGAGGACGGAGTACTAGCCAAAAACATTCAGTACTTC.

The J gene is TRBJ2-5, the V gene TRBV24-1; TRBD2 matches 10 bases. The tail of the sequence fits TRBJ2-1 better, so the J call may be wrong. Germline V gene sequence: CDR1 KGHDR, CDR2 SFDVKD. The CDR3 length is 15 residues. For the CDR3, the DNA is TGTGCCACCAGTGATCCCGCCGGACTAGCGGATAAGCAGTTCTTC. Amino acid sequence: CATSDPAGLADKQFF.

This clonotype was counted at least ten times. The rearrangement links TRBV4-3 to TRBJ1-2; a possible D gene is TRBD1 (5 bases). V was pared by 0 bases and J by 3 bases, with 11 bases between. The CDR3 totals 15 residues. Germline V gene sequence: CDR1 LGHNA, CDR2 YSLEER. CDR3 sequence reads: CASSQDGTAYYGYTF. The CDR3 DNA reads TGCGCCAGCAGCCAAGATGGGACGGCTTACTATGGCTACACCTTC.

The chain employs TRBV19 and TRBJ1-1; 7 bases fit TRBD1. Trimming at V came to 9 bases and at J to 7 bases, leaving 8 bases not matched to a gene. The CDR3 covers 12 residues. Germline CDR1 is LNHDA and CDR2 is SQIVND (reference sequence). CDR3 sequence reads: CASTGVRVEAFF. The CDR3 bases are TGTGCCAGCACAGGGGTTCGGGTTGAAGCTTTCTTT.

This clonotype appeared a few times. The V gene is TRBV7-2, the J gene TRBJ2-3; 13 bases match TRBD2. V lost 6 bases to trimming and J lost 4 bases; unmatched junction nucleotides: 4. Germline CDR1 reads SGHTA; CDR2 reads FQGNSA. This CDR3 spans 15 amino acids. The CDR3 spells CASRRTSGSADTQYF. CDR3 bases: TGTGCCAGCAGGCGGACTAGCGGGAGCGCAGATACGCAGTATTTT.

This clonotype was detected only a few times. The J gene is TRBJ2-3, the V gene TRBV7-2; possibly TRBD2 for D (6 bases). Trimming cost V 5 bases and J 7 bases, with 19 bases left between them. Germline V lookup: CDR1 SGHTA, CDR2 FQGNSA. CDR3 size: 15 residues. DNA of the CDR3: TGTGCCAGCAGCCCGCTGGTGGGCGGGGAGAATACGCAGTATTTT. Protein product: CASSPLVGGENTQYF.

This clonotype occurred a few times. The CDR3 protein is CASSFWGANEKLFF. CDR3 bases: TGTGCCAGCAGCTTCTGGGGGGCTAATGAAAAACTGTTTTTT. This chain joins TRBV7-8 and TRBJ1-4; weak D call: TRBD1 (5 bases). The CDR3 is made up of 14 amino acids. The ends were cut back, 3 bases at V and 3 bases at J, with 8 bases in the middle. In germline, CDR1 is SGHVS, CDR2 FQNEAQ.

This clonotype was seen a few times. V usage is TRBV7-2 and J usage is TRBJ1-1, with 8 bases fitting TRBD1. The CDR3 extends over 15 amino acids. Germline V gene sequence: CDR1 SGHTA, CDR2 FQGNSA. The J segment lost 5 bases and the V segment lost 4 bases, leaving 9 bases of the junction unmatched. The CDR3 DNA is TGTGCCAGCAGCTCCGGACAGGGTCTAGGGACTGAAGCTTTCTTT. Its protein is CASSSGQGLGTEAFF.

The chain has TRBV9 and TRBJ2-3, with TRBD1 as a possible D gene (6 bases). The CDR3 consists of 15 residues. V was trimmed by 4 bases and J by 2 bases, leaving 14 bases between them. Germline assignment: CDR1 SGDLS and CDR2 YYNGEE. CDR3: CASSLRTAVTDTQYF. Here the CDR3 DNA reads TGTGCCAGCAGCTTACGGACAGCCGTCACAGATACGCAGTATTTT.

This clonotype has more than one count but fewer than ten. The chain employs TRBV5-6 and TRBJ2-1; the match to TRBD2 covers 7 bases. The end of the DNA is better explained by TRBJ2-7, so the J call may be wrong. Germline-derived CDR1 and CDR2 are SGHDT and YYEEEE. This CDR3 is 16 amino acids long. The CDR3 region is CASTPLANLRWEEQYF. For the CDR3, the DNA is TGTGCCAGCACCCCACTAGCGAACCTCCGGTGGGAGGAGCAGTACTTC.

This clonotype showed up just a few times. This chain uses TRBV9 with TRBJ2-1; 13 bases map to TRBD2. CDR3 length equals 16 residues. CDR1 and CDR2 (germline): SGDLS, YYNGEE. V dropped 4 bases and J dropped 9; count of bases not matched to a gene: 10. The DNA of the CDR3 is TGTGCCAGCAGCCGGGGACTAGCGGGATTAGACGGTGAGCAGTTCTTC. This encodes CASSRGLAGLDGEQFF. The entire variable domain, with the rest obtained from reference TRBV9 and TRBJ2-1, is as follows: DSGVTQTPKHLITATGQRVTLRCSPRSGDLSVYWYQQSLDQGLQFLIQYYNGEERAKGNILERFSAQQFPDLHSELNLSSLELGDSALYFCASSRGLAGLDGEQFFGPGTRLTVL.

This clonotype was detected a few times. The V call is TRBV7-2, the J call TRBJ2-3; D possibly corresponds to TRBD2 (5 bases). Trimming took 5 bases from V and 4 from J, leaving 13 bases between them. This CDR3 is built from 14 residues. The germline CDR1 and CDR2 sequences are SGHTA and FQGNSA. The CDR3 DNA is TGTGCCAGCAGCCCCGGGGTCATCCCAGATACGCAGTATTTT. Translating it yields CASSPGVIPDTQYF.

The V gene is TRBV2, the J gene TRBJ2-3; no firm D call. Trimming cost V 3 bases and J 4 bases, with 20 bases left between them. The germline V gene has CDR1 SNHLY and CDR2 FYNNEI. The CDR3 sequence is 17 residues long. This CDR3 is CASSEVFFTDSPDTQYF. In DNA form, the CDR3 reads TGTGCCAGCAGTGAGGTGTTTTTTACAGATTCACCAGATACGCAGTATTTT.

J is TRBJ1-1 and V is TRBV20-1, with D unresolved. The V end was cut by 3 bases, the J end by 0 bases, with 8 bases between. This CDR3 has 13 amino acids. Germline-derived CDR1 and CDR2 are DFQATT and SNEGSKA (reference sequence). The CDR3 loop is CSASWTVNTEAFF. DNA for the CDR3: TGCAGTGCTAGTTGGACCGTGAACACTGAAGCTTTCTTT.

This clonotype was detected only once. This sequence joins TRBV12-3 or TRBV12-4 and TRBJ2-1; TRBD1 matches 9 bases. Unmatched junction bases numbered 11, after V lost 5 bases and J lost 6 bases. This CDR3 comprises 16 residues. CDR3 DNA sequence: TGTGCCAGCAGTGAAGGAGCGGGACAGGGAACCAATGAGCAGTTCTTC. Translating it yields CASSEGAGQGTNEQFF.

The V call is TRBV4-1, the J call TRBJ1-4; no clear D. V dropped 1 base and J dropped 5 bases, with 5 bases sitting between them. The CDR3 length is 13 residues. The germline CDR1 and CDR2 sequences are MGHRA and YSYEKL. CDR3 bases: TGCGCCAGCAGCCAAGCAGTGAATGAAAAACTGTTTTTT. Translated, it gives CASSQAVNEKLFF.

The chain couples TRBV7-2 to TRBJ2-5; 7 bases match TRBD2. The J call may be incorrect, as the DNA end agrees better with TRBJ2-1. Germline lookup yields CDR1 SGHTA and CDR2 FQGNSA. The CDR3 has 16 amino acids. The CDR3 DNA reads as TGTGCCAGCAGCTTAAGTGGGACTAAGGGGAACAATGAGCAGTTCTTC. Protein: CASSLSGTKGNNEQFF.